This T cell receptor beta chain was recovered during a study of T cells after yellow fever vaccination. About the research overall: Preparation of the low-cell-number fractions used SMART-Seq v4 Ultra Low Input.

Study outcomes and limitations: The secondary response showed a weaker magnitude and a faster peak, day 5 versus 15. Although most clonotypes did not, a small share appeared in both CD4 and CD8 compartments.

The study made its TCR cDNA through 5'RACE template switching. That step introduced a universal primer site along with UMIs. From the 5' RACE reads, TCRdb called clonotypes with MiXCR, one entry per CDR3 protein. Of 70,000 or so distinct CDR3 sequences listed, about 7.7% are singletons. This clonotype was seen many times. Its antigen is unidentified. The sequencing used CD8+ T cells sorted from PBMCs, collected 10 days after the first yellow fever vaccination. The TCR sequence derives from a young man who received the YFV17D yellow fever vaccine.

This CDR3 reads CASRYGITEAFF. In DNA, the CDR3 is TGTGCCAGCCGATACGGGATCACTGAAGCTTTCTTT. This sequence joins TRBV2 and TRBJ1-1; D not certain. This CDR3 comprises 12 residues. Per the germline V gene, CDR1 is SNHLY and CDR2 is FYNNEI. The germline V and J ends were trimmed by 8 bases and 4 bases, with 11 bases remaining between them.